The 3 T cell receptor beta chains listed next were all sequenced from one sample in a study of T-cell memory formation after mild COVID-19. TCRdb used MiXCR to reprocess the 5' RACE reads, holding one entry per CDR3 protein. The sample shows under 85,000 distinct CDR3 sequences, approximately 15% of them seen only once. Sequencing used PBMCs or a T cell subset sorted from them (not recorded which). The receptors shown here come from an adult woman who had mild COVID-19 (a few samples of this study predate the infection). Cell type and time point are not known.

This clonotype was seen a few times. The genes are TRBV29-1 and TRBJ2-4, with D perhaps TRBD2 (5 bases). Germline CDR1 is SQVTM and CDR2 is ANQGSEA. The ends were cut back, 7 bases at V and 0 bases at J, with 19 bases in the middle. The CDR3 length is 16 residues. CDR3 in amino acids: CSAAPGLGIAKNIQYF. The CDR3 DNA follows: TGCAGCGCCGCGCCTGGACTCGGAATAGCCAAAAACATTCAGTACTTC.

This clonotype was seen more than once but under ten times. The CDR3, as DNA: TGTGCCAGCAGCCCCGACAGGGCTGGAAACACCATATATTTT. As protein: CASSPDRAGNTIYF. The rearrangement joins TRBV7-9 to TRBJ1-3, with 7 bases that match TRBD1. The germline V gene has CDR1 SEHNR and CDR2 FQNEAQ (reference sequence). The CDR3 is 14 amino acids. The trim removed 5 bases at V and 2 bases at J, leaving 3 bases unmatched.

This chain links TRBV5-1 with TRBJ1-6; TRBD1 is a possible D gene (5 bases). The CDR3 runs to 17 residues. Per the germline V gene, CDR1 is SGHRS and CDR2 is YFSETQ. Trimming removed 0 bases from V and 5 bases from J, with 15 bases in between. CDR3 loop: CASSLDPQDTDNSPLHF. The CDR3 DNA sequence: TGCGCCAGCAGCTTGGATCCACAGGACACTGATAATTCACCCCTCCACTTT.